Reported below is one TCR beta chain. Time point denoted: patch test 2, 6 weeks after DPC sensitization. This sample's treatment: therapeutic diphenylcyclopropenone sensitization with weekly scalp DPC. TCRdb processed the RACE reads anew with MiXCR; each CDR3 protein has one entry. The sample carries about 350,000 distinct CDR3 sequences, nearly 6.5% recorded once. This sample is part of a study of human T cells and chemical hapten exposure. This CDR3 spans 16 amino acids. Germline loops: CDR1 SGHNT, CDR2 YYREEE (reference sequence). After removal of 5 bases from V and 4 bases from J, the junction contained 11 bases not matched to a gene.

Sample: whole blood, taken in connection with sensitization to the hapten diphenylcyclopropenone (DPC). This TCR was sampled from a woman aged 18-29 years with alopecia areata. Some clones in this sample may be carry-over from other donors' samples. The chain has TRBV5-4 and TRBJ1-2, with 10 bases that match TRBD1. This CDR3 is CASRPSGQGGFYGYTF. The DNA of the CDR3 is TGTGCCAGCAGGCCAAGCGGACAGGGGGGTTTCTATGGCTACACCTTC.